This T cell receptor (beta chain) was captured in a study of shared clonotypes between healthy human individuals. Replicate PCRs run on sorted subsets employed 200 ng DNA, 25,000 to 35,000 T cell genomes. Generated by immunoSEQ multiplex PCR, the TCRdb table keeps only in-frame clones and is missing some. The table has roughly 720,000 clones, 90% seen once. Notes on this clone: Its target is not known.

Per the germline V gene, CDR1 is SGHVS and CDR2 is FQNEAQ. The V end was cut by 0 bases, the J end by 0 bases, with 15 bases between. The CDR3 loop spans 17 amino acids. Study outcomes and limitations: Memory subsets generally showed lower estimated richness than naive subsets.

The material sequenced was memory CD8+ T cells from PBMCs. Sample subset: CD45RO+ cells pooled with CCR7-negative TemRA cells. The sequence came from a man between 18 and 35 years old in good health. Some clones in this sample may be carry-over from other donors' samples. The chain has TRBV7-8 and TRBJ2-7; D not resolved. CDR3 DNA sequence: TGTGCCAGCAGCTTAGCCCTCTCTCTCTTAAGCTCCTACGAGCAGTACTTC. It yields the protein CASSLALSLLSSYEQYF.